Detailed here is one T cell receptor (beta chain). Sequenced by immunoSEQ multiplex PCR; TCRdb stores in-frame clones only, minus some. The sample includes tens of thousands of clones, approximately 90% seen only once; the top ten take more than 1.4%. The sample is drawn from a study of T cell changes during pregnancy in multiple sclerosis. V lost 10 bases and J lost 4, with 18 bases in between. CDR3 length: 14 amino acids. CDR1 ENHRY and CDR2 SYGVKD come from the germline V gene. The chain recombines TRBV10-3 with TRBJ2-3, with D unclear. The sequence came from a female donor with multiple sclerosis, enrolled in a pregnancy study. This specimen was peripheral blood, taken in the third trimester of pregnancy. DNA of the CDR3: TGTGCCACCGGTCCGTTCTCGGTTTCAGATACGCAGTATTTT. This codes for CATGPFSVSDTQYF.